The 29 T cell receptor beta chains in this list originate from one sample, sequenced in a study of blood T cell repertoires in COVID-19. This table comes from immunoSEQ multiplex PCR, and its TCRdb copy is limited to in-frame clones, with some not included. In the table there are about 180,000 clones, approximately 77% of which are singletons. Sample: peripheral blood. The receptors were sampled from a woman over 75 with active or convalescent COVID-19.

V and J are TRBV30 and TRBJ2-1, with 8 bases fitting TRBD2. Looked up from germline, CDR1 is GTSNPN and CDR2 is SVGIG (reference sequence). CDR3 length: 13 amino acids. V trimming: 4 bases; J trimming: 10 bases; junction bases outside the gene matches: 9. In DNA, the CDR3 is TGTGCCTGGACCAATGGACTAGCACTCGAGCAGTTCTTC. Translated: CAWTNGLALEQFF.

The rearrangement joins TRBV4-1 to TRBJ1-5, with 10 bases lining up with TRBD1. Germline CDR1 is MGHRA and CDR2 is YSYEKL. The ends lost 1 base at V and 4 bases at J; junction bases unmatched: 7. CDR3 size: 17 residues. The CDR3 loop is CASSQGQGAPDNQPQHF. The CDR3 DNA reads TGCGCCAGCAGCCAAGGACAGGGGGCCCCCGATAATCAGCCCCAGCATTTT.

This clone showed up just a few times. The gene calls are TRBV19 and TRBJ2-5; 13 nucleotides align to TRBD2. Germline CDR1 reads LNHDA; CDR2 reads SQIVND (reference sequence). V trimming: 4 bases; J trimming: 5 bases; junction bases outside the gene matches: 7. The CDR3 extends over 16 amino acids. The CDR3 DNA reads TGTGCCAGTAGTACCTGGACTAGCGGGAGATCTGAGACCCAGTACTTC. Protein product: CASSTWTSGRSETQYF.

The genes are TRBV19 and TRBJ1-4; D ambiguous. Germline CDR1 is LNHDA and CDR2 is SQIVND (reference sequence). There are 16 residues in the CDR3. V was trimmed by 4 bases and J by 1 base, leaving 13 bases between them. The CDR3 is CASSRDRLRTNEKLFF. The CDR3 bases are TGTGCCAGTAGTAGAGACCGTCTTCGAACTAATGAAAAACTGTTTTTT. Based on the CDR3 plus reference TRBV19 and TRBJ1-4, the full variable domain is DGGITQSPKYLFRKEGQNVTLSCEQNLNHDAMYWYRQDPGQGLRLIYYSQIVNDFQKGDIAEGYSVSREKKESFPLTVTSAQKNPTAFYLCASSRDRLRTNEKLFFGSGTQLSVL.

The chain uses TRBV19 and TRBJ2-7; tentatively, D is TRBD1 (6 bases). CDR1 is LNHDA, CDR2 SQIVND, per germline (reference sequence). This CDR3 spans 15 amino acids. The V end was cut by 0 bases, the J end by 6 bases, with 15 bases between. CDR3 amino acids: CASSIDLGARGEQYF. CDR3 bases: TGTGCCAGTAGTATAGATTTGGGGGCCCGGGGCGAGCAGTACTTC.

CDR3 loop: CASSAGQGTNYGYTF. As DNA, the CDR3 is TGCGCCAGCAGCGCAGGACAGGGGACTAACTATGGCTACACCTTC. V usage is TRBV5-1 and J usage is TRBJ1-2; 9 bases line up with TRBD1. There are 15 residues in the CDR3. The germline CDR1 and CDR2 sequences are SGHRS and YFSETQ. Trimming cost V 4 bases and J 0 bases; bases outside gene matches: 4.

This clone has only a few counts. The gene calls are TRBV6-5 and TRBJ1-1; TRBD1 matches at 10 bases. V shed 7 bases and J 4 bases; nucleotides not matched to a gene: 6. Germline lookup yields CDR1 MNHEY and CDR2 SVGAGI. There are 14 residues in the CDR3. CDR3 DNA: TGTGCCAGCACCTTGACAGGGGGCATCACTGAAGCTTTCTTT. This codes for CASTLTGGITEAFF.

The chain links TRBV9 to TRBJ1-1, with D maybe TRBD1 (5 bases). The CDR3 extends over 15 amino acids. V lost 4 bases, J lost 5 bases, and 18 bases lay in between. Germline CDR1 SGDLS, CDR2 YYNGEE. The CDR3 is CASSLRTGGETEAFF. CDR3 in DNA: TGTGCCAGCAGCCTCCGGACGGGGGGGGAGACTGAAGCTTTCTTT.

This clone was picked up a small number of times. V and J are TRBV6-5 and TRBJ2-3, with 15 bases identical to TRBD2. V lost 8 bases and J lost 6; bases outside the gene matches: 6. Germline V gene lookup returns CDR1 MNHEY and CDR2 SVGAGI. The CDR3 covers 15 residues. CDR3 in amino acids: CASGWGLAGGDTQYF. DNA for the CDR3: TGTGCCAGCGGTTGGGGACTAGCGGGAGGTGATACGCAGTATTTT.

The chain has TRBV19 and TRBJ1-2, with no clear D. With 3 bases removed from V and 8 bases from J, the gap between germline ends came to 7 bases. Germline lookup yields CDR1 LNHDA and CDR2 SQIVND (reference sequence). The CDR3 consists of 11 residues. This CDR3 is CASSISSGYTF. In DNA, the CDR3 is TGTGCCAGTAGTATTTCTTCCGGCTACACCTTC.

The CDR3 DNA follows: TGTGCCAGCAGCAAGGACAGGGGGTCGGATTCACCCCTCCACTTT. Amino acid sequence: CASSKDRGSDSPLHF. The chain couples TRBV11-2 to TRBJ1-6, with 10 bases aligning to TRBD1. Germline V gives CDR1 SGHAT, CDR2 FQNNGV. V dropped 5 bases and J dropped 8; count of bases not matched to a gene: 6. This CDR3 contains 15 residues.

The rearrangement uses TRBV5-1 and TRBJ1-2, with D maybe TRBD1 (6 bases). Trimming cost V 4 bases and J 1 base, with 11 bases left between them. Germline loops: CDR1 SGHRS, CDR2 YFSETQ. This CDR3 is 14 amino acids long. The CDR3 protein is CASSINRDNYGYTF. DNA for the CDR3: TGCGCCAGCAGCATCAACAGGGATAACTATGGCTACACCTTC.

The chain couples TRBV9 to TRBJ2-7, with D possibly being TRBD1 (5 bases). Trimming pared 0 bases from V and 5 bases from J, leaving 12 bases between. CDR3 length equals 14 residues. Germline assignment: CDR1 SGDLS and CDR2 YYNGEE. CDR3 loop: CASSVGQGVHEQYF. In DNA form, the CDR3 reads TGTGCCAGCAGCGTAGGGCAAGGGGTCCACGAGCAGTACTTC.

J is TRBJ1-6 and V is TRBV30; D may be TRBD1 (6 bases). The CDR3 length is 15 residues. The germline V gene encodes CDR1 GTSNPN and CDR2 SVGIG (reference sequence). The ends were cut back, 0 bases at V and 4 bases at J, with 10 bases in the middle. CDR3 region: CAWSVGGPYNSPLHF. The CDR3 DNA is TGTGCCTGGAGTGTAGGGGGACCGTATAATTCACCCCTCCACTTT.

The chain has TRBV7-2 and TRBJ2-7, with D possibly being TRBD2 (6 bases). The CDR3 spans 13 residues. In germline, CDR1 is SGHTA, CDR2 FQGNSA. The germline V and J ends were trimmed by 5 bases and 2 bases, with 10 bases remaining between them. The CDR3 DNA is TGTGCCAGCAGCCTTAGCGGAACCTACGAGCAGTACTTC. Translated: CASSLSGTYEQYF.

This clone turned up a few times. The chain carries TRBV16 and TRBJ1-1; 8 bases are a match to TRBD1. J was trimmed by 1 base and V by 2 bases; bases with no gene match: 3. Germline V gene data show CDR1 as KGHSY and CDR2 as FQNENV. The CDR3 has 15 residues. The CDR3 loop is CASSQLGQANTEAFF. CDR3 coding DNA: TGTGCCAGCAGCCAACTGGGACAGGCGAACACTGAAGCTTTCTTT.

The chain has TRBV6-6 and TRBJ2-1, with 7 bases that match TRBD2. Germline values: CDR1 MNHNY, CDR2 SVGAGI (reference sequence). The CDR3 is made up of 18 amino acids. V dropped 5 bases and J dropped 1; count of bases not matched to a gene: 14. CDR3 DNA sequence: TGTGCCAGCAGTCCTGAGGTAGTGCGGGAGTGGTCCTACAATGAGCAGTTCTTC. Translating gives CASSPEVVREWSYNEQFF.

The table lists this clone with a few counts. The rearrangement joins TRBV5-1 to TRBJ2-2; 7 positions agree with TRBD2. V was pared by 4 bases and J by 4 bases, with 4 bases of the junction left unmatched. Germline assignment: CDR1 SGHRS and CDR2 YFSETQ. This CDR3 contains 14 residues. The CDR3 loop reads CASSPGTTTGELFF. The CDR3 region has the DNA TGCGCCAGCAGCCCGGGGACTACCACCGGGGAGCTGTTTTTT.

The rearrangement links TRBV2 to TRBJ2-3, with 11 bases matching TRBD1. Germline-derived CDR1 and CDR2 are SNHLY and FYNNEI. The junction had 6 bases not matched to a gene; V was cut back by 6 bases and J by 4 bases. This CDR3 contains 15 residues. CDR3 residues: CASRQRTGGADTQYF. DNA for the CDR3: TGTGCCAGCAGACAAAGGACAGGGGGCGCAGATACGCAGTATTTT. The complete variable domain, with remaining parts taken from reference TRBV2 and TRBJ2-3, reads EPEVTQTPSHQVTQMGQEVILRCVPISNHLYFYWYRQILGQKVEFLVSFYNNEISEKSEIFDDQFSVERPDGSNFTLKIRSTKLEDSAMYFCASRQRTGGADTQYFGPGTRLTVL.

The chain is built from TRBV6-1 and TRBJ2-1; 7 bases line up with TRBD2. CDR3 length: 16 amino acids. V lost 0 bases and J lost 8; bases outside the gene matches: 10. Germline V lookup: CDR1 MNHNS, CDR2 SASEGT. The CDR3 coding sequence is TGTGCCAGCAGTGAAGCCCTTGGGGGAGGGCTGCATGAGCAGTTCTTC. Its protein is CASSEALGGGLHEQFF.

This chain joins TRBV7-6 and TRBJ1-2; D ambiguous. V lost 4 bases, J lost 5 bases, and 17 bases lay in between. Germline CDR1 and CDR2: SGHVS and FNYEAQ. The CDR3 is 15 residues long. CDR3 loop: CASSSREGGFYGYTF. CDR3 DNA sequence: TGTGCCAGCAGCTCGAGGGAGGGCGGTTTTTATGGCTACACCTTC.

This clone was seen only once. The DNA for the CDR3 is TGCGCCAGCAGTCTTAGCGGTCTCTCCTACAATGAGCAGTTCTTC. Its translation: CASSLSGLSYNEQFF. The chain is built from TRBV5-1 and TRBJ2-1; tentatively, D is TRBD2 (6 bases). The V gene's germline CDR1 is SGHRS and CDR2 YFSETQ. This CDR3 has 15 residues. Trimming stripped 5 bases from V and 0 bases from J, with 12 bases between.

The chain uses TRBV2 and TRBJ1-2, with unresolved D. The CDR3 is 13 residues long. Germline CDR1 SNHLY, CDR2 FYNNEI. V shed 6 bases and J shed 0 bases, with 8 bases lying between them. For the CDR3, the DNA is TGTGCCAGCAGGCGGGAATCTAACTATGGCTACACCTTC. It is translated as CASRRESNYGYTF. Drawing the rest from reference TRBV2 and TRBJ1-2, the complete variable domain is EPEVTQTPSHQVTQMGQEVILRCVPISNHLYFYWYRQILGQKVEFLVSFYNNEISEKSEIFDDQFSVERPDGSNFTLKIRSTKLEDSAMYFCASRRESNYGYTFGSGTRLTVV.

This clone occurred once. The CDR3 reads CASRQRQGISYEQYF. CDR3 bases: TGTGCCAGCAGACAACGACAGGGTATCTCCTACGAGCAGTACTTC. V gene TRBV5-5 combines with J gene TRBJ2-7; 7 bases are shared with TRBD1. Germline V gene sequence: CDR1 SGHKS, CDR2 YYEKEE (reference sequence). The V segment lost 5 bases and the J segment 0 bases; nucleotides outside the gene matches: 8. This CDR3 is 15 amino acids long.

The rearrangement uses TRBV5-1 and TRBJ1-2; 9 nucleotides match TRBD1. V lost 4 bases to trimming and J lost 8 bases; unmatched junction nucleotides: 9. Germline CDR1 and CDR2: SGHRS and YFSETQ. The CDR3 extends over 14 amino acids. CDR3 in amino acids: CASSAGTGTSGYTF. The DNA of the CDR3 is TGCGCCAGCAGCGCCGGGACAGGGACAAGCGGCTACACCTTC.

The chain combines TRBV5-5 with TRBJ1-1; 7 nucleotides align to TRBD1. After removal of 6 bases from V and 1 base from J, the junction contained 6 bases not matched to a gene. This CDR3 has 14 amino acids. Looked up from germline, CDR1 is SGHKS and CDR2 is YYEKEE (reference sequence). CDR3 in amino acids: CASTLDRANTEAFF. The CDR3 bases are TGTGCCAGCACCCTAGACAGGGCGAACACTGAAGCTTTCTTT.

The chain employs TRBV19 and TRBJ2-1, with D tentatively TRBD2 (6 bases). The CDR3 is 18 amino acids. With 4 bases removed from V and 0 bases from J, the gap between germline ends came to 19 bases. The V gene's germline CDR1 is LNHDA and CDR2 SQIVND (reference sequence). This chain's CDR3 is CASSSGKTRAGSYNEQFF. CDR3 bases: TGTGCCAGTAGTAGTGGAAAAACTAGAGCGGGCTCCTACAATGAGCAGTTCTTC.

This clone was recorded only once. The V and J genes are TRBV12-3 or TRBV12-4 and TRBJ1-3; D call uncertain. The CDR3 has 13 residues. V was cut by 4 bases and J by 4 bases, with 8 bases left in between. This CDR3 reads CASSSQVGNTIYF. CDR3 sequence (DNA): TGTGCCAGCAGTTCACAAGTAGGAAACACCATATATTTT.

The rearrangement joins TRBV27 to TRBJ1-2, with TRBD1 matching over 10 bases. Trimming took 5 bases from V and 8 from J; bases not matched to a gene: 8. Germline V gene lookup returns CDR1 MNHEY and CDR2 SMNVEV (reference sequence). CDR3 length equals 14 residues. This chain's CDR3 is CASSTGTGVRGYTF. The CDR3, as DNA: TGTGCCAGCAGTACAGGGACAGGGGTTAGGGGCTACACCTTC.